This is a list of T cell receptor beta chains from one sample in a study. Using its own MiXCR run on the RT-PCR reads, TCRdb lists one record per CDR3 protein. The table shows about 700,000 distinct CDR3 sequences, with 11% to 15% occurring only once. Sequenced: memory CD4+ T cells from blood. These receptors came from a female donor in good health, serving as a healthy control. Both conserved end residues are part of each CDR3.

>TRBV11-1|TRBJ2-1
CASSGTRYNEQFF
>TRBV25-1|TRBJ2-1
CASSELVGGANEGGQFF
>TRBV3-1|TRBJ2-7
CASSRDRVGEQYF
>TRBV5-1|TRBJ2-1
CASSRGQGNNEQFF
>TRBV27|TRBJ2-7
CASSLSSEVREQYF
>TRBV19|TRBJ2-1
CASSRRTSTVVSSYNEQFF
>TRBV5-1|TRBJ2-1
CASSIQGYLWNEQFF
>TRBV10-3|TRBJ2-2
CATALAGGTGELFF
>TRBV20-1|TRBJ2-5
CSASGGAGGQETQYF
>TRBV11-1|TRBJ2-7
CASSEPARGTYEQYF
>TRBV24-1|TRBJ2-5
CATSDRSTGERETQYF
>TRBV6-6|TRBJ1-2
CASSTTGGAYGYTF
>TRBV7-2|TRBJ2-1
CASSLDPRSDEQFF
>TRBV7-9|TRBJ1-2
CAWGTGYTF
>TRBV7-2|TRBJ2-1
CASSSRTSGENEQFF
>TRBV15|TRBJ2-7
CATSLGRGYERQYF
>TRBV20-1|TRBJ2-7
CSWDRPLGEQYF
>TRBV7-2|TRBJ2-6
CASSLRQGGVLTF
>TRBV7-2|TRBJ2-4
CASSTGQVGGAKNIQYF
>TRBV6-6|TRBJ1-2
CASSLQGVGYTF
>TRBV28|TRBJ1-4
CASSLTGTIQFF
>TRBV29-1|TRBJ2-3
CSFHPMTDTQYF
>TRBV20-1|TRBJ2-5
CSAREGVETQYF
>TRBV11-2|TRBJ2-1
CASSLVLGGSSYNEQFF
>TRBV12-3/TRBV12-4|TRBJ1-4
CASSSLSGTGNEKLFF
>TRBV9|TRBJ2-3
CASSSGGESTDTQYF
>TRBV7-2|TRBJ2-3
CASSLGSMAADTQYF
>TRBV6-5|TRBJ1-5
CASSYSAGSWGPQHF
>TRBV5-1|TRBJ2-2
CASSLGATNTGELFF
>TRBV24-1|TRBJ2-7
CATSDPGSGHYEQYF
>TRBV9|TRBJ2-3
CASSITSGRKDTQYF
>TRBV10-2|TRBJ2-3
CASSDRQGDTQYF